This T cell receptor (beta chain) was documented in a study of Tregs in tolerant kidney transplant recipients. Turning to this clone: Its antigen is unknown.

The repertoire was sequenced with immunoSEQ multiplex PCR; TCRdb's copy has only in-frame clones and lacks some. This sample has 240,000 or so clones, with more than 65% found just once. Germline V gives CDR1 MNHEY, CDR2 SMNVEV (reference sequence). J was trimmed by 4 bases and V by 5 bases; bases with no gene match: 7. This CDR3 has 17 residues. General study findings and limits: Tregs expanded with activated donor B cells seemed most donor-specific. This study did not directly address biological reproducibility.

Source material: CD4+ T cells from blood. The clonotype comes from a human donor in good health. This sequence joins TRBV27 and TRBJ2-1; TRBD2 matches at 14 bases. CDR3 bases: TGTGCCAGCAGTATGACTAGCGGGAGGGCCGGGTACAATGAGCAGTTCTTC. It encodes CASSMTSGRAGYNEQFF.